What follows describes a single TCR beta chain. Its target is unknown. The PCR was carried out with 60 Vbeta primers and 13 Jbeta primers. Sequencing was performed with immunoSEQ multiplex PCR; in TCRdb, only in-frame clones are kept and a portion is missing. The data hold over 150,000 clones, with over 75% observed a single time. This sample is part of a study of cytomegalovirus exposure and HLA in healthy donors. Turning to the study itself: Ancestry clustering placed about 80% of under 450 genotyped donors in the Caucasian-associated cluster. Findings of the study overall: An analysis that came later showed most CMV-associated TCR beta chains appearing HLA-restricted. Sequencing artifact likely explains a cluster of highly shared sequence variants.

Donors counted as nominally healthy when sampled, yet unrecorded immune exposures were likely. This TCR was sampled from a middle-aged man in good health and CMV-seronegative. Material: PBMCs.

The chain's CDR3 is CASMETGTNSPLHF. The CDR3 DNA is TGTGCCAGCATGGAGACAGGGACCAATTCACCCCTCCACTTT. The chain employs TRBV2 and TRBJ1-6, with 7 bases aligning to TRBD1. Germline V lookup: CDR1 SNHLY, CDR2 FYNNEI. The V and J ends lost 7 bases and 7 bases, in that order; junction bases with no gene match: 7. The CDR3 has 14 amino acids.